This T cell receptor (beta chain) appears in the sequencing data of a study of graft-versus-host responses after intestinal transplantation. Background on the study: Multivisceral, liver-intestinal, or isolated intestinal transplants were performed in recipients. Anti-thymocyte globulin induction, then tacrolimus and steroids for about 3 years, went to all recipients.

Broader study findings: GvH clones occurred in recipient marrow; some first appeared in ileum or blood. Graft-donor T cell macrochimerism in patients accompanied high graft-versus-host to host-versus-graft clonal ratios in allografts.

Here immunoSEQ multiplex PCR was the method, and the copy in TCRdb shows in-frame clones only, minus some. The sample yields some 97,000 clones, less than 90% seen once. On this clone itself: Its specificity is not known.

The source of this sequence is a human donor who was the organ donor for an intestinal transplant. Specimen: unstimulated CD4+ T cells sorted from spleen or lymph node cells, collected before transplant.

Written as DNA, the CDR3 is TGTGCCAGCAGCCCGGGGGGACTAGCGGGGGGATGGTCCTACGAGCAGTACTTC. It encodes CASSPGGLAGGWSYEQYF. The V call is TRBV11-3, the J call TRBJ2-7; the match to TRBD2 covers 15 bases. J gave up 1 base and V 5 bases, and 9 bases lay outside the gene matches. Germline CDR1 SGHNT, CDR2 YENEEA. The CDR3 loop spans 18 amino acids. The whole variable domain, remainder taken from reference TRBV11-3 and TRBJ2-7, is EAGVVQSPRYKIIEKKQPVAFWCNPISGHNTLYWYLQNLGQGPELLIRYENEEAVDDSQLPKDRFSAERLKGVDSTLKIQPAELGDSAVYLCASSPGGLAGGWSYEQYFGPGTRLTVT.